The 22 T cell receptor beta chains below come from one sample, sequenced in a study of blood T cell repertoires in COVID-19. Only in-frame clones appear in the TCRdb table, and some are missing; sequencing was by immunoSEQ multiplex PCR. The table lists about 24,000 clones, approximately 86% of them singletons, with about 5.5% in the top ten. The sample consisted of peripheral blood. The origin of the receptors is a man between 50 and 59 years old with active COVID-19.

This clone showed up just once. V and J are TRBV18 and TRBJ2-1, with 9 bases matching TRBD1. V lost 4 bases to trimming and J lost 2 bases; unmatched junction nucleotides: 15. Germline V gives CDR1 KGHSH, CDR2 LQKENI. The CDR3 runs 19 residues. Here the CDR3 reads CASSHPGQGIVGTYNEQFF. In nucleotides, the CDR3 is TGTGCCAGCTCACACCCGGGACAGGGCATCGTAGGGACCTACAATGAGCAGTTCTTC.

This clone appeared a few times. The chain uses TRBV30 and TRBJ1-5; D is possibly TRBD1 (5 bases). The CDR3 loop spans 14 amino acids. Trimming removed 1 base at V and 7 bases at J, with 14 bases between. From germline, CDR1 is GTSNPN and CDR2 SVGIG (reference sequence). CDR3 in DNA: TGTGCCTGGAGTGGGGGCAGGGTTGAACAGCCCCAGCATTTT. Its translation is CAWSGGRVEQPQHF.

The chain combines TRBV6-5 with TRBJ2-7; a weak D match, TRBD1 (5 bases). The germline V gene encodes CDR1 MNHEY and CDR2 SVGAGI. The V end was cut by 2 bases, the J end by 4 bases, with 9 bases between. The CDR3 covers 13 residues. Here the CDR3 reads CASSYGDSYEQYF. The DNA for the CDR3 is TGTGCCAGCAGTTACGGAGACAGTTACGAGCAGTACTTC.

The CDR3 here is CASSRRGTGDEKLFF. DNA for the CDR3: TGTGCCAGCAGCAGACGTGGGACAGGGGATGAAAAACTGTTTTTT. The chain is built from TRBV11-2 and TRBJ1-4; 10 bases fit TRBD1. This CDR3 spans 15 amino acids. CDR1 and CDR2 from the germline V gene are SGHAT and FQNNGV. V lost 5 bases to trimming and J lost 6 bases; unmatched junction nucleotides: 6.

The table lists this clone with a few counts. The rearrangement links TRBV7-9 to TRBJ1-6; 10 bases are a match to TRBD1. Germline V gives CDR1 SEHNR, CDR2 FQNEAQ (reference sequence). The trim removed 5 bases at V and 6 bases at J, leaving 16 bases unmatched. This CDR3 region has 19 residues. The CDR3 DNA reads TGTGCCAGCAGCCCTGACCTTACCGGGACAGGGGCGATTAATTCACCCCTCCACTTT. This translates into CASSPDLTGTGAINSPLHF.

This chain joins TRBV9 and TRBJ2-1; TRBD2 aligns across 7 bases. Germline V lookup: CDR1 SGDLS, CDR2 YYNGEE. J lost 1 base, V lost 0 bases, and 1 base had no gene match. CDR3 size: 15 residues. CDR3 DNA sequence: TGTGCCAGCAGCGTAGAGGGAGGGTCCTACAATGAGCAGTTCTTC. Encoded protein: CASSVEGGSYNEQFF.

This CDR3 is CASSPRTPGSRAGELFF. CDR3 DNA sequence: TGTGCCAGCAGCCCTCGAACACCGGGATCCCGGGCAGGGGAGCTGTTTTTT. The chain carries TRBV7-3 and TRBJ2-2; a weak D match, TRBD2 (5 bases). Germline CDR1 reads SGHTA; CDR2 reads FQGTGA. Trimming shortened V by 5 bases and J by 8 bases, and 24 bases separated the two germline ends. The length of the CDR3 is 17 residues.

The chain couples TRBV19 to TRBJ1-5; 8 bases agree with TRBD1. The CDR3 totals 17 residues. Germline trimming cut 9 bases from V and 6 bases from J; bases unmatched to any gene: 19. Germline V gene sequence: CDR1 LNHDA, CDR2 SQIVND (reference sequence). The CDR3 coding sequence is TGTGCCAGCGGCGCGATAAGGACACAGGGGGGTAGTCAGCCCCAGCATTTT. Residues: CASGAIRTQGGSQPQHF.

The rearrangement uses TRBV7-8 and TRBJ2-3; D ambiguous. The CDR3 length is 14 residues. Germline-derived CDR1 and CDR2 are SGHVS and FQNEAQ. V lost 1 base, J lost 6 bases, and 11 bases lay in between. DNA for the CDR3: TGTGCCAGCAGCTTAGGTTCAGGTATCGATACGCAGTATTTT. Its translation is CASSLGSGIDTQYF.

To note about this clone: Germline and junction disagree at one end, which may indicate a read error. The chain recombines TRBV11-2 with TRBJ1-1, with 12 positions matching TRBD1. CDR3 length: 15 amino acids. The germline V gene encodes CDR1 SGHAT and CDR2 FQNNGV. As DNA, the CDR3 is TGTGCCAGCAGCGCTATTCGGGACAGGGGGCAGGGGTGGAACTTT. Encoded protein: CASSAIRDRGQGWNF.

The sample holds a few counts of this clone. CDR3 coding DNA: TGTGCCAGCAGCCGAACCGAGGACAGTGGAAACACCATATATTTT. Encoded protein: CASSRTEDSGNTIYF. The chain employs TRBV4-2 and TRBJ1-3; D is possibly TRBD1 (6 bases). The CDR3 has 15 amino acids. CDR1 and CDR2 (germline): LGHNA, YNFKEQ. With 4 bases removed from V and 3 bases from J, the gap between germline ends came to 13 bases.

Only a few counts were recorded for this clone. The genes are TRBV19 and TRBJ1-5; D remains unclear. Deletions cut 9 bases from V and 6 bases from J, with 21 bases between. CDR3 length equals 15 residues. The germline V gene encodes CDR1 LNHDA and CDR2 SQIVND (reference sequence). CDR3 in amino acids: CASRWQAAGRQPQHF. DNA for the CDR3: TGTGCCAGCCGATGGCAGGCCGCTGGCCGTCAGCCCCAGCATTTT.

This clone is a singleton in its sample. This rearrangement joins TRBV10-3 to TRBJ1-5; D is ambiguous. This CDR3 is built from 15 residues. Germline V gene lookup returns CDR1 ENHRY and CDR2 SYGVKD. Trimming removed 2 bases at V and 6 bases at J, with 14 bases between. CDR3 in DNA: TGTGCCATCAGTGAGCGGCAGGTCGAAGGTCAGCCCCAGCATTTT. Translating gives CAISERQVEGQPQHF.

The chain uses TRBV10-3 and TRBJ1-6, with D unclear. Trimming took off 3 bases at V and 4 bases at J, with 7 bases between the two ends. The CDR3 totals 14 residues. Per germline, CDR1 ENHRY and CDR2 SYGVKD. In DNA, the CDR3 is TGTGCCATCAGTGAAAGGGAGTATAATTCACCCCTCCACTTT. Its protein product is CAISEREYNSPLHF.

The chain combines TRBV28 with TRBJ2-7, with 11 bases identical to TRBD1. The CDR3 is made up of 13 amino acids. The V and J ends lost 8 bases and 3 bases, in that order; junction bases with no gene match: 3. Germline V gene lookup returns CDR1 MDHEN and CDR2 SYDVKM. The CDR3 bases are TGTGCCAGCTGGGGACAGGGGGTCTACGAGCAGTACTTC. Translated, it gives CASWGQGVYEQYF.

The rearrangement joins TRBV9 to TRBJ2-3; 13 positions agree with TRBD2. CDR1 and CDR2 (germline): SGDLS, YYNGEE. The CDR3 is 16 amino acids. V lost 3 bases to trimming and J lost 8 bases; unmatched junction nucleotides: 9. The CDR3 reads CASSARLAGGLSTQYF. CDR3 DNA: TGTGCCAGCAGCGCCAGACTAGCGGGGGGTTTAAGTACGCAGTATTTT.

The CDR3 bases are TGTGCCAGCAGCGTAGGTCACCCGTCGGGCTATGGCTACACCTTC. It encodes CASSVGHPSGYGYTF. The chain joins TRBV9 to TRBJ1-2, with D hard to call. Germline lookup yields CDR1 SGDLS and CDR2 YYNGEE. The V end lost 0 bases, the J end lost 4 bases, and 13 bases lay between the germline ends. The CDR3 length is 15 residues.

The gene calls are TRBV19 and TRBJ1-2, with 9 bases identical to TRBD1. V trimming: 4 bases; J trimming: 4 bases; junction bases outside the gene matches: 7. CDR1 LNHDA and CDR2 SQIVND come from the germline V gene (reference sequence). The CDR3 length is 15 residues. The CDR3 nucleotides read TGTGCCAGTAGTAAACGGACAGGGGCCCTCTATGGCTACACCTTC. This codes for CASSKRTGALYGYTF.

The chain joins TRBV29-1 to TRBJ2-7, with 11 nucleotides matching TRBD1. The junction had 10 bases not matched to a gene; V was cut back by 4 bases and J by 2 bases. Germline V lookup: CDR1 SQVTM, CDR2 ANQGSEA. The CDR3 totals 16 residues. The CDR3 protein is CSVVVDRGLGPYEQYF. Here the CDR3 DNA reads TGCAGCGTTGTTGTGGACAGGGGGCTAGGTCCCTACGAGCAGTACTTC.

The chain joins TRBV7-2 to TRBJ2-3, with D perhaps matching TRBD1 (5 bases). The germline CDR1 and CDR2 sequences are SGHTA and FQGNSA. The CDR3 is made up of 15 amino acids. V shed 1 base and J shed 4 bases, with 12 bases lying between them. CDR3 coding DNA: TGTGCCAGCAGCTTAGGACAGATAACCGCAGATACGCAGTATTTT. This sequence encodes CASSLGQITADTQYF.

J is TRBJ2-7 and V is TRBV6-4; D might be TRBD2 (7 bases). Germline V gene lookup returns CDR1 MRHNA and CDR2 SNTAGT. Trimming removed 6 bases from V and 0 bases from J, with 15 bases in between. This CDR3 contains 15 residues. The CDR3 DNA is TGTGCCAGCAGGGGGGGGACACCGTACTCCTACGAGCAGTACTTC. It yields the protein CASRGGTPYSYEQYF.

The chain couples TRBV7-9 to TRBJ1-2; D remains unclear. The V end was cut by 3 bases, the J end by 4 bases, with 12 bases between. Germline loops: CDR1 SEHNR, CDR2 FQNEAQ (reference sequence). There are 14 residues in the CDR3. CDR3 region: CASSLPVQTYGYTF. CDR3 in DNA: TGTGCCAGCAGCTTGCCCGTACAGACCTATGGCTACACCTTC.